These T cell receptor beta chains were read from a single sample in a study of T cell responses to AZD1222 COVID-19 vaccine. Assay used: immunoSEQ multiplex PCR; TCRdb lists only in-frame clones, some missing. The data show around 160,000 clones, around 90% seen once. The input for sequencing was peripheral blood, taken on day 0 of MenACWY control vaccination. The source is an adult in good health. The CDR3 runs from the conserved cysteine through the conserved F or W. Each record gives: J gene, D gene, clone size, V gene, CDR3 DNA, CDR3 protein. D genes are given only for firm matches. Not all rows give a size; the values are once, few, many and, for expanded clones, a class.

>TRBJ1-1|TRBD1|NA|TRBV6-5
TGTGCCAGCAGTCCTAACAGGGGGCTGTGGACTGAAGCTTTCTTT
CASSPNRGLWTEAFF
>TRBJ2-1|NA|NA|TRBV28
TGTGCCAGCAGCCTTGGACTGCCTCGGGGGAATGAGCAGTTCTTC
CASSLGLPRGNEQFF
>TRBJ2-2|NA|NA|TRBV28
TGTGCCAGCAGACGAGAGATCGCGAACACCGGGGAGCTGTTTTTT
CASRREIANTGELFF
>TRBJ2-7|NA|NA|TRBV6-1
TGTGCCAGCAGTGAGGTTCCCGACAGACCCTACGAGCAGTACTTC
CASSEVPDRPYEQYF
>TRBJ1-2|NA|NA|TRBV10-3
TGTGCCATCAGGGGGACACGCTATGGCTACACCTTC
CAIRGTRYGYTF
>TRBJ1-1|NA|NA|TRBV7-3
TGTGCCAGCAGCGAACAGTTGAACACTGAAGCTTTCTTT
CASSEQLNTEAFF
>TRBJ1-2|NA|NA|TRBV4-1
TGCGCCAGCAGCCAAGAAGTAAATTTTAACTATGGCTACACCTTC
CASSQEVNFNYGYTF
>TRBJ1-1|TRBD1|NA|TRBV6-5
TGTGCCAGCAGTTGGCAACAGGGGGGGAACACTGAAGCTTTCTTT
CASSWQQGGNTEAFF
>TRBJ1-2|TRBD1|NA|TRBV3-1/TRBV3-2
TGTGCCAGCAGCACCCGGGACAGGGGTCAAGGCTACACCTTC
CASSTRDRGQGYTF
>TRBJ1-1|NA|NA|TRBV19
TGTGCCAGTAGTATGGAATTGAACACTGAAGCTTTCTTT
CASSMELNTEAFF
>TRBJ2-7|TRBD1|NA|TRBV6-2/TRBV6-3
TGTGCCAGCAGTTATGGGACAGGGGGCGGCGAGCAGTACTTC
CASSYGTGGGEQYF
>TRBJ1-1|NA|NA|TRBV27
TGTGCCAGCAGTTTGCAGGGAAGGGTGAGCACTGAAGCTTTCTTT
CASSLQGRVSTEAFF
>TRBJ2-4|NA|NA|TRBV7-8
TGTGCCAGCAGCTTATCCTTCGGTCAGGGCCTAGCCAAAAACATTCAGTACTTC
CASSLSFGQGLAKNIQYF
>TRBJ1-1|TRBD1|NA|TRBV19
TGTGCCAGTAGTGCTCACAGGGGTATGAACACTGAAGCTTTCTTT
CASSAHRGMNTEAFF
>TRBJ2-2|NA|NA|TRBV5-1
TGCGCCAGCAGCCCACGGACGGACGGGGAGCTGTTTTTT
CASSPRTDGELFF
>TRBJ1-2|TRBD1|NA|TRBV2
TGTGCCAGCAGTGGCGAAACAGGGGGTCCTTCGGGTGGCTACACCTTC
CASSGETGGPSGGYTF
>TRBJ1-1|TRBD1|once|TRBV9
TGTGCCAGCAGCTTAATTTCCGGGACAGAAAGCCCTGAAGCTTTCTTT
CASSLISGTESPEAFF
>TRBJ1-1|TRBD1|once|TRBV6-5
TGTGCCAGCAGTCCTTGGGACAGTGAAGCTTTCTTT
CASSPWDSEAFF
>TRBJ2-7|TRBD2|once|TRBV5-5
TGTGCCAGCAGCTCCGGACTAGCGGGAGTCAACGAGCAGTACTTC
CASSSGLAGVNEQYF
>TRBJ2-2|NA|few|TRBV28
TGTGCCAGCAGTTTCAGGGCCGGGGAGCTGTTTTTT
CASSFRAGELFF
>TRBJ1-1|NA|NA|TRBV6-5
TGTGCCAGCAGTCCCGACATTTGGGGGACTGAAGCTTTCTTT
CASSPDIWGTEAFF
>TRBJ2-2|TRBD2|once|TRBV11-1
TGTGCCAGCGCGGGGACTAGCGGGATCGGGGAGCTGTTTTTT
CASAGTSGIGELFF
>TRBJ1-2|TRBD1|NA|TRBV3-1/TRBV3-2
TGTGCCAGCAGACGGACAGGGGGGGCTAACTATGGCTACACCTTC
CASRRTGGANYGYTF
>TRBJ1-6|TRBD1|once|TRBV7-9
TGTGCCAGCAGCTCGGGACAGAGTAATTCACCCCTCCACTTT
CASSSGQSNSPLHF
>TRBJ2-2|NA|NA|TRBV6-5
TGTGCCAGCCAAAAAGGGAACACCGGGGAGCTGTTTTTT
CASQKGNTGELFF
>TRBJ1-5|NA|NA|TRBV10-3
TGTGCCATCAGTGAGTCGCAGGACCGCTCGTATAGCAATCAGCCCCAGCATTTT
CAISESQDRSYSNQPQHF
>TRBJ1-5|NA|NA|TRBV18
TGTGCCAGCTCACGGGCAGATAGCAATCAGCCCCAGCATTTT
CASSRADSNQPQHF
>TRBJ2-5|TRBD1|NA|TRBV28
TGTGCCAGCAGTCCCGTAGGACAGGGATATGAGACCCAGTACTTC
CASSPVGQGYETQYF
>TRBJ1-2|NA|NA|TRBV6-5
TGTGCCAGCAGTTCCGATCTAGGGGGCTACACCTTC
CASSSDLGGYTF
>TRBJ1-1|NA|NA|TRBV18
TGTGCCAGCTCACCGGGGAGAAATACGAACACTGAAGCTTTCTTT
CASSPGRNTNTEAFF
>TRBJ2-7|TRBD1|NA|TRBV11-2
TGTGCCAGCAGCTCCGCCTTGACAGGGGGCTCCTACGAGCAGTACTTC
CASSSALTGGSYEQYF
>TRBJ1-6|NA|NA|TRBV27
TGTGCCAGCAGTTTTGGGCCAGGGGCGGGTTCACCCCTCCACTTT
CASSFGPGAGSPLHF
>TRBJ1-2|TRBD1|NA|TRBV24-1
TGTGCCACCAGTGATCTAGCAGGGGGCTCGGGTGGCTACACCTTC
CATSDLAGGSGGYTF
>TRBJ1-2|NA|few|TRBV11-2
TGTGCCAGCAGCTTAGAGCCCGGACAGAACTATGGCTACACCTTC
CASSLEPGQNYGYTF
>TRBJ1-1|TRBD1|NA|TRBV25-1
TGTGCCAGCAGTGCACAGGGGGCTAATACTGAAGCTTTCTTT
CASSAQGANTEAFF
>TRBJ2-7|TRBD2|NA|TRBV28
TGTGCCAGCAGTTTATTTGCTAGCGGTAACTACGAGCAGTACTTC
CASSLFASGNYEQYF
>TRBJ2-7|TRBD1|NA|TRBV5-1
TGCGCCAGCATGATGGGGACAGGGGGCCACGAGCAGTACTTC
CASMMGTGGHEQYF
>TRBJ1-1|NA|NA|TRBV10-3
TGTGCCATCAGTCTACGGGAGAACACTGAAGCTTTCTTT
CAISLRENTEAFF
>TRBJ2-7|TRBD2|NA|TRBV3-1/TRBV3-2
TGTGCCAGCAGCCAAGTTGCGACTAGCGACTCCTACGAGCAGTACTTC
CASSQVATSDSYEQYF
>TRBJ1-4|NA|NA|TRBV11-2
TGTGCCAGCAGCTTAGAGAGGGGGGCCGAAGGGGCCGCAACTAATGAAAAACTGTTTTTT
CASSLERGAEGAATNEKLFF
>TRBJ2-7|TRBD2|NA|TRBV9
TGTGCCAGCAGCGTAGAGGGGCGCGGGGGATACGAGCAGTACTTC
CASSVEGRGGYEQYF
>TRBJ1-1|NA|NA|TRBV27
TGTGCCAGCAGTTTTCGGTTTGGGAACACTGAAGCTTTCTTT
CASSFRFGNTEAFF
>TRBJ2-7|NA|NA|TRBV9
TGTGCCAGCAGCGTAGAGGGGCGCGGCGAGCAGTACTTC
CASSVEGRGEQYF
>TRBJ1-1|NA|NA|TRBV7-9
TGTGCCAGCAGCCTCCATAAACAGGGATGGGGCACTGAAGCTTTCTTT
CASSLHKQGWGTEAFF
>TRBJ1-2|NA|NA|TRBV6-5
TGTGCCAGCACTAAGGGTGGAACTAACTATGGCTACACCTTC
CASTKGGTNYGYTF
>TRBJ1-2|TRBD1|NA|TRBV29-1
TGCAGCGTAAACGCCGGGACAGGGAACTATGGCTACACCTTC
CSVNAGTGNYGYTF
>TRBJ2-2|TRBD1|NA|TRBV4-1
TGCGCCAGCAGCCAAGCAGGGGGTCTGGCCACCGGGGAGCTGTTTTTT
CASSQAGGLATGELFF
>TRBJ2-3|NA|NA|TRBV9
TGTGCCAGCAGCGTCGTCGGCGCAGATACGCAGTATTTT
CASSVVGADTQYF
>TRBJ1-2|NA|once|TRBV19
TGTGCCAGTCGTATGAGCAGGAGCGGCTATGGCTACACCTTC
CASRMSRSGYGYTF
>TRBJ1-2|NA|NA|TRBV15
TGTGCCACCAGCAGACAGGGTTCGGAGTCGTATGGCTACACCTTC
CATSRQGSESYGYTF
>TRBJ2-4|NA|NA|TRBV4-1
TGCGCCAGCAGCCAAAGTCTGAGCGGAGCCAAAAACATTCAGTACTTC
CASSQSLSGAKNIQYF
>TRBJ1-6|NA|NA|TRBV27
TGTGCCAGCAGTTCCCATTCCGGGACGAAGAAAAAACCCCTCCACTTT
CASSSHSGTKKKPLHF